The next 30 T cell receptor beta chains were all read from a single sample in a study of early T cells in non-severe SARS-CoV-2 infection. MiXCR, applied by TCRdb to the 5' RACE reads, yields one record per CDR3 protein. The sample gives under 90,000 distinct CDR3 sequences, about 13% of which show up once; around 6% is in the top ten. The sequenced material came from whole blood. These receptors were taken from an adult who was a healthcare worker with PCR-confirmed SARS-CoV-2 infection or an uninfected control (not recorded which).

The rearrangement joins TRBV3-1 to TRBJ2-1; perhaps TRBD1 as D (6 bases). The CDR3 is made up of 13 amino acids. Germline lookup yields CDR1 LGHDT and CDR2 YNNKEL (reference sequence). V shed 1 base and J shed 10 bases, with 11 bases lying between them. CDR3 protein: CASSQATDREQFF. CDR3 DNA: TGTGCCAGCAGCCAAGCCACGGACAGAGAGCAGTTCTTC.

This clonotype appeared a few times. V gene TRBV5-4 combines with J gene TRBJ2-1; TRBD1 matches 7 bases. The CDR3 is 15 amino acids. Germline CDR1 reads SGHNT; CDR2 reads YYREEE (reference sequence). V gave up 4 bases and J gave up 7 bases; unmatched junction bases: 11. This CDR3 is CASSAPGQSINEQFF. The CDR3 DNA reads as TGTGCCAGCAGCGCTCCGGGACAGTCGATTAATGAGCAGTTCTTC.

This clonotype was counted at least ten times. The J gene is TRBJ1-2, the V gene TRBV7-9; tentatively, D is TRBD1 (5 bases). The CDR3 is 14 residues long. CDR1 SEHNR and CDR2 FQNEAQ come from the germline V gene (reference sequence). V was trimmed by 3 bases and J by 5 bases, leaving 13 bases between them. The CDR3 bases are TGTGCCAGCAGCTTCCAGGGAATTTATTATGGCTACACCTTC. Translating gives CASSFQGIYYGYTF. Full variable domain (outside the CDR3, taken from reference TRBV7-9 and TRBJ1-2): DTGVSQNPRHKITKRGQNVTFRCDPISEHNRLYWYRQTLGQGPEFLTYFQNEAQLEKSRLLSDRFSAERPKGSFSTLEIQRTEQGDSAMYLCASSFQGIYYGYTFGSGTRLTVV.

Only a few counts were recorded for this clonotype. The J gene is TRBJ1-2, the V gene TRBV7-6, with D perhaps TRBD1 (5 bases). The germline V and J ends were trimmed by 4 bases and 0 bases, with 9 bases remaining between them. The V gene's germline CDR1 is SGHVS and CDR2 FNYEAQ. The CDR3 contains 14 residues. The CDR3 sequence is CASSYPGPNYGYTF. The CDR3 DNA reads TGTGCCAGCAGCTATCCGGGACCTAACTATGGCTACACCTTC.

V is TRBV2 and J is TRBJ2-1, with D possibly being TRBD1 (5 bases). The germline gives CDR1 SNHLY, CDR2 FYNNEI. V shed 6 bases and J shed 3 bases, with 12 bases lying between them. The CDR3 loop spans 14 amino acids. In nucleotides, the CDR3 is TGTGCCAGCAGAACACAGGAGAACTACAATGAGCAGTTCTTC. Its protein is CASRTQENYNEQFF.

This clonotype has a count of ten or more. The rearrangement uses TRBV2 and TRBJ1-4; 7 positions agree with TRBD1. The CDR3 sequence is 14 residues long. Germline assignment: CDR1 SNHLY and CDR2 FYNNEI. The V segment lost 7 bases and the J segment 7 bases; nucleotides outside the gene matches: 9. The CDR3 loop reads CASMTRTGGEKLFF. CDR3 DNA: TGTGCCAGCATGACCCGGACAGGTGGTGAAAAACTGTTTTTT.

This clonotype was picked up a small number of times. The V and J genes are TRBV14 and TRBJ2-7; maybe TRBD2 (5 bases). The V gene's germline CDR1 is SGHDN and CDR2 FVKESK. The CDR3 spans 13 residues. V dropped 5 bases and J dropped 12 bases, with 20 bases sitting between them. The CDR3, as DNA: TGTGCCAGCAGCATTGGGGAGATGGGCGTTCGGTACTTC. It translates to CASSIGEMGVRYF.

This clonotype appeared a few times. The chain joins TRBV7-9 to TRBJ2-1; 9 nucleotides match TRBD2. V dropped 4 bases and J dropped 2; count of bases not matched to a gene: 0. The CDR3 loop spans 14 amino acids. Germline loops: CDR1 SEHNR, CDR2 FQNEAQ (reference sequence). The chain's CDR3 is CASSSSGTYNEQFF. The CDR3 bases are TGTGCCAGCAGCTCTAGCGGGACCTACAATGAGCAGTTCTTC.

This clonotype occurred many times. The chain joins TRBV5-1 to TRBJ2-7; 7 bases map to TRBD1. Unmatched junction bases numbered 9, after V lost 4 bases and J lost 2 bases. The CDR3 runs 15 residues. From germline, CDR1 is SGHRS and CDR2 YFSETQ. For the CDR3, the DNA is TGCGCCAGCAGCCCTTTACAGGGGCCGACCTACGAGCAGTACTTC. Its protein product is CASSPLQGPTYEQYF. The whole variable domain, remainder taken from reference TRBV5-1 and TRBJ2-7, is KAGVTQTPRYLIKTRGQQVTLSCSPISGHRSVSWYQQTPGQGLQFLFEYFSETQRNKGNFPGRFSGRQFSNSRSEMNVSTLELGDSALYLCASSPLQGPTYEQYFGPGTRLTVT.

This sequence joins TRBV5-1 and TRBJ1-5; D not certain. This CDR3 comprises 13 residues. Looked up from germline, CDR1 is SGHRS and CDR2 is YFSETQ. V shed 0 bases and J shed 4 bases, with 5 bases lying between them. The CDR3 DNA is TGCGCCAGCAGCTTGGACAGAAATCAGCCCCAGCATTTT. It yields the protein CASSLDRNQPQHF.

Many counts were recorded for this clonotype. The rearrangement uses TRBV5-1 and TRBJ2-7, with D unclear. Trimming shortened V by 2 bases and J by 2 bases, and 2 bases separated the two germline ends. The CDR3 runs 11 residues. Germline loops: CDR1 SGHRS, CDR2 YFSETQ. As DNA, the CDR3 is TGCGCCAGCAGCTTAGCCTACGAGCAGTACTTC. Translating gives CASSLAYEQYF.

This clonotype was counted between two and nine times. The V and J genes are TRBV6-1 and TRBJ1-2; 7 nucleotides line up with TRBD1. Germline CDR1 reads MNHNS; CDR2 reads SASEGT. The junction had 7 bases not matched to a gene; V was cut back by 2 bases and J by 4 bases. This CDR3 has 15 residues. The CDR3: CASSELTGEAYGYTF. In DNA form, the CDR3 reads TGTGCCAGCAGTGAACTCACAGGGGAGGCCTATGGCTACACCTTC.

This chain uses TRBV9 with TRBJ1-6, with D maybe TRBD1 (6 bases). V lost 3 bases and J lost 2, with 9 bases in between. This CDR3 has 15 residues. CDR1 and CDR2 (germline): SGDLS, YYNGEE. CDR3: CASSAWTAYNSPLHF. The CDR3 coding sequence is TGTGCCAGCAGCGCCTGGACAGCCTATAATTCACCCCTCCACTTT.

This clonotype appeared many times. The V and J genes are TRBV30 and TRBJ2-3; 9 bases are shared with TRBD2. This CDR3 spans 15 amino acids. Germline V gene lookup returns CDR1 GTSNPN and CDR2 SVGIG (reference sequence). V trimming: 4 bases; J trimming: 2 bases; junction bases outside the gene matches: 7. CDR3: CAWTLSGSYTDTQYF. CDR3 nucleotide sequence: TGTGCCTGGACCCTTAGCGGGAGCTACACAGATACGCAGTATTTT.

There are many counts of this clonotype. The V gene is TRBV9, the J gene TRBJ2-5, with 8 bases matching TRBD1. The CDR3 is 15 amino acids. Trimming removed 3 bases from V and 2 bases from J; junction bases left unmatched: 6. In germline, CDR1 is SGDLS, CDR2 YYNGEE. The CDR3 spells CASSGQGQGQETQYF. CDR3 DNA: TGTGCCAGCAGCGGACAGGGGCAGGGGCAAGAGACCCAGTACTTC.

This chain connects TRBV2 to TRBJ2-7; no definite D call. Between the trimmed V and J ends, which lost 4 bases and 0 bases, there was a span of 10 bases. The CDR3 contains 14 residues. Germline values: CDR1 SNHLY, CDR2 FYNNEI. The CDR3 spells CASSVTVRSYEQYF. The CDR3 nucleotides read TGTGCCAGCAGTGTGACGGTCCGCTCCTACGAGCAGTACTTC.

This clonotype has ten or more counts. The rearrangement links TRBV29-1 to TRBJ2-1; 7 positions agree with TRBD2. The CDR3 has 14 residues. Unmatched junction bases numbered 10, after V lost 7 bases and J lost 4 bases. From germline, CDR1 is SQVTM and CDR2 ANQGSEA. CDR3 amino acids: CSAVRASGYNEQFF. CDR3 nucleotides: TGCAGCGCCGTGAGGGCTAGCGGATACAATGAGCAGTTCTTC.

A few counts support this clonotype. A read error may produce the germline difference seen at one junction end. For the CDR3, the DNA is TGTAGCGTGACAGGAGAGAACACTGAAGCTTTCTTT. This gives the protein CSVTGENTEAFF. The genes are TRBV29-1 and TRBJ1-1; D may be TRBD1 (6 bases). Germline values: CDR1 SQVTM, CDR2 ANQGSEA. The CDR3 extends over 12 amino acids.

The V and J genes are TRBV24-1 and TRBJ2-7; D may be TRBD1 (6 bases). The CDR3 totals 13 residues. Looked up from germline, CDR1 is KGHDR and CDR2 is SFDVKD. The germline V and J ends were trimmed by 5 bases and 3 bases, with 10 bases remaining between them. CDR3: CATSGGGIYEQYF. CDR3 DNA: TGTGCCACCAGTGGAGGGGGTATCTACGAGCAGTACTTC.

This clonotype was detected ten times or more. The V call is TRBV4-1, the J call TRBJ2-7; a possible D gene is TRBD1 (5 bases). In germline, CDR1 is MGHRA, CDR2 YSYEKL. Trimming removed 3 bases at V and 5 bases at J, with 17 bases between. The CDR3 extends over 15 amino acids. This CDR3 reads CASSHRVLSPNEQYF. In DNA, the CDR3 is TGCGCCAGCAGCCACAGGGTCCTGTCGCCTAACGAGCAGTACTTC.

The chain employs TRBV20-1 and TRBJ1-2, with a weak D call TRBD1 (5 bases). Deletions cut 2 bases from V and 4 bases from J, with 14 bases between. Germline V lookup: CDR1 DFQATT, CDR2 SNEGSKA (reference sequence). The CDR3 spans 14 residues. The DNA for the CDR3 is TGCAGTGCTAGACATGCAGGGCAGGCCTATGGCTACACCTTC. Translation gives CSARHAGQAYGYTF.

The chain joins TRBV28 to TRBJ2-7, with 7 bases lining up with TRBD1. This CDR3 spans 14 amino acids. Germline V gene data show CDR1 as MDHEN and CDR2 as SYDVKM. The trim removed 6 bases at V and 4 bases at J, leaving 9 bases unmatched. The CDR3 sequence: CASSSPGQPYEQYF. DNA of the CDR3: TGTGCCAGCAGCTCCCCGGGACAGCCGTACGAGCAGTACTTC. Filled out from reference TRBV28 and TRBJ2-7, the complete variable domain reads DVKVTQSSRYLVKRTGEKVFLECVQDMDHENMFWYRQDPGLGLRLIYFSYDVKMKEKGDIPEGYSVSREKKERFSLILESASTNQTSMYLCASSSPGQPYEQYFGPGTRLTVT.

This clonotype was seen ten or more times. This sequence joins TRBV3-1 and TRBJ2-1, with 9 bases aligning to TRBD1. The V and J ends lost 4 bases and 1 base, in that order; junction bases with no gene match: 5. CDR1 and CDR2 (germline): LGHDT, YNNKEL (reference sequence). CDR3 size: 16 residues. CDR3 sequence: CASSRRDRGSYNEQFF. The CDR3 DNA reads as TGTGCCAGCAGCCGACGTGACAGGGGGTCCTACAATGAGCAGTTCTTC.

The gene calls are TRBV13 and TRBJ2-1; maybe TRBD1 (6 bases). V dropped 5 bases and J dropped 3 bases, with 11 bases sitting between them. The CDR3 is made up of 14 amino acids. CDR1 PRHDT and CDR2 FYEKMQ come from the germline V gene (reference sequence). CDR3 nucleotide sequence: TGTGCCAGCAGCCGACAGGATCGCTACAATGAGCAGTTCTTC. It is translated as CASSRQDRYNEQFF.

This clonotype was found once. As DNA, the CDR3 is TGTGCCAGCAGCTTATACGGGACAGGAAGCGAGCAGTACTTC. Its translation: CASSLYGTGSEQYF. J is TRBJ2-7 and V is TRBV7-3, with 8 bases identical to TRBD1. Germline CDR1 is SGHTA and CDR2 is FQGTGA. The J segment lost 6 bases and the V segment lost 2 bases, leaving 6 bases of the junction unmatched. CDR3 length equals 14 residues.

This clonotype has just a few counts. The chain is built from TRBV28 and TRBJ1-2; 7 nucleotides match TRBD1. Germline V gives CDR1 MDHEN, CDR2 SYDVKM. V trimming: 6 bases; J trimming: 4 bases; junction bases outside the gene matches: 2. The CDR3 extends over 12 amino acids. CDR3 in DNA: TGTGCCAGCAGACGGGACAGCTATGGCTACACCTTC. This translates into CASRRDSYGYTF.

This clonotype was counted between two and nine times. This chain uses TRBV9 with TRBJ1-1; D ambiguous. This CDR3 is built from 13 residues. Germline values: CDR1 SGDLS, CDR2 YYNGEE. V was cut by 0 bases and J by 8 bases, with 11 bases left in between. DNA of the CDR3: TGTGCCAGCAGCGTAGGCGGGGAGTCCGAAGCTTTCTTT. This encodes CASSVGGESEAFF.

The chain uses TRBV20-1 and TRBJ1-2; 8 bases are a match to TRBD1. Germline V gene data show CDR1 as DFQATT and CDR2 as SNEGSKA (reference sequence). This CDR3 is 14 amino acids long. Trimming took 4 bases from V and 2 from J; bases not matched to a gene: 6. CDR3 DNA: TGCAGTGCTATCCCGGGACAGGAGAACTATGGCTACACCTTC. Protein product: CSAIPGQENYGYTF.

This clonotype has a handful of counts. The CDR3 nucleotides are TGTGCCAGCAGTCCGACAGGGGGCCACTACGAGCAGTACTTC. This gives the protein CASSPTGGHYEQYF. The J gene is TRBJ2-7, the V gene TRBV28, with TRBD1 matching 10 bases. Germline CDR1 MDHEN, CDR2 SYDVKM. V lost 5 bases and J lost 3; bases outside the gene matches: 4. CDR3 length equals 14 residues.

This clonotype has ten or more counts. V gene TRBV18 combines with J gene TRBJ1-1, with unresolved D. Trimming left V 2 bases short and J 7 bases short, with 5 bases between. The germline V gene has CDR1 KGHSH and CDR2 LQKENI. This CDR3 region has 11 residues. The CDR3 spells CASSPSNEAFF. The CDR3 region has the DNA TGTGCCAGCTCACCAAGCAATGAAGCTTTCTTT.